Shown below are 22 T cell receptor beta chains from a single sample sequenced in a study of CD8+CD57+ T cells in acquired aplastic anemia. Genomic DNA provided the template from which TCR beta VDJ and CDR3 profiles were obtained. Via MiXCR, TCRdb re-called the reads, giving one row per CDR3 protein. The table has approximately 170,000 distinct CDR3 sequences, roughly 56% seen once. Sequences were obtained from sorted CD4+, CD8+, or CD8+CD57+ T cells (not recorded which) from PBMCs. The receptor source for this set is a human donor in good health, serving as a control.

This clonotype was seen many times. The genes are TRBV3-1 and TRBJ1-2; D is undetermined. V lost 1 base and J 8 bases, leaving 8 bases between the germline ends. CDR1 and CDR2 (germline): LGHDT, YNNKEL (reference sequence). The CDR3 is made up of 12 amino acids. CDR3 sequence reads: CASSQGSTGYTF. The CDR3, as DNA: TGTGCCAGCAGCCAAGGGTCTACAGGCTACACCTTC.

V is TRBV18 and J is TRBJ2-1; D ambiguous. Germline V gene sequence: CDR1 KGHSH, CDR2 LQKENI. The ends were cut back, 4 bases at V and 6 bases at J, with 19 bases in the middle. The CDR3 runs 16 residues. Here the CDR3 DNA reads TGTGCCAGCTCACTTACACAGTACCTACCATTCAATGAGCAGTTCTTC. This sequence encodes CASSLTQYLPFNEQFF.

This clonotype has ten or more counts. The chain is built from TRBV28 and TRBJ1-2, with 8 bases identical to TRBD1. Unmatched junction bases numbered 5, after V lost 6 bases and J lost 5 bases. CDR1 and CDR2 from the germline V gene are MDHEN and SYDVKM. The CDR3 contains 13 residues. The CDR3 loop is CASSSGGLYGYTF. The CDR3, as DNA: TGTGCCAGCAGCTCAGGGGGCCTATATGGCTACACCTTC.

The chain employs TRBV2 and TRBJ2-5; 7 positions match TRBD2. This CDR3 comprises 14 residues. Germline-derived CDR1 and CDR2 are SNHLY and FYNNEI. Trimming cost V 6 bases and J 1 base; bases outside gene matches: 5. The CDR3 loop is CASRGGAPQETQYF. The CDR3, as DNA: TGTGCCAGCAGGGGAGGGGCCCCCCAAGAGACCCAGTACTTC.

This clonotype was observed at least ten times. This rearrangement joins TRBV6-1 to TRBJ1-1; D remains unclear. V lost 8 bases to trimming and J lost 0 bases, with 7 bases between them. CDR1 is MNHNS and CDR2 is SASEGT in the germline V gene. The CDR3 extends over 12 amino acids. DNA for the CDR3: TGTGCCAGCTGTCGTATGAACACTGAAGCTTTCTTT. Translated: CASCRMNTEAFF.

In its sample, this clonotype was seen a few times. The V and J genes are TRBV7-9 and TRBJ2-5, with TRBD2 identical over 7 bases. The CDR3 spans 14 residues. Germline CDR1 SEHNR, CDR2 FQNEAQ (reference sequence). V trimming: 2 bases; J trimming: 5 bases; junction bases outside the gene matches: 5. CDR3 DNA sequence: TGTGCCAGCAGCTTAAGCGGGGTCGGGGAGACCCAGTACTTC. Protein product: CASSLSGVGETQYF.

As concerns this clonotype: As the CDR3 is not closed by the conserved phenylalanine or tryptophan, this likely results from a read error. The V call is TRBV7-2, the J call TRBJ2-7; D might be TRBD2 (5 bases). The V gene's germline CDR1 is SGHTA and CDR2 FQGNSA. The CDR3 extends over 16 amino acids. V dropped 6 bases and J dropped 0 bases, with 18 bases sitting between them. CDR3 DNA: TGTGCCAGCAGTAGAGGCCGGAGTGGGAGCTCCTACGAGCAGTACCTC. Protein: CASSRGRSGSSYEQYL.

This clonotype was recorded many times. The chain links TRBV5-1 to TRBJ2-3; D not resolved. The CDR3 extends over 13 amino acids. The germline V and J ends were trimmed by 0 bases and 2 bases, with 4 bases remaining between them. From germline, CDR1 is SGHRS and CDR2 YFSETQ. CDR3 loop: CASSLVPTDTQYF. The DNA for the CDR3 is TGCGCCAGCAGCTTGGTACCCACAGATACGCAGTATTTT.

J is TRBJ1-5 and V is TRBV12-2; TRBD1 is the table's D call, not checked against the DNA. TRBV12-2 is designated a pseudogene. There are 17 residues in the CDR3. The CDR3 region is CASRLGGPGHRNQPQHF. In DNA form, the CDR3 reads TGTGCAAGTCGCTTAGGGGGCCCGGGGCATCGCAATCAGCCCCAGCATTTT.

This clonotype has at least ten counts. The chain has TRBV15 and TRBJ1-2; D remains unclear. Trimming shortened V by 0 bases and J by 4 bases, and 9 bases separated the two germline ends. Germline CDR1 is LNHNV and CDR2 is YYDKDF (reference sequence). CDR3 size: 14 residues. DNA for the CDR3: TGTGCCACCAGCAGAGACGGCAAACTCTATGGCTACACCTTC. It codes for CATSRDGKLYGYTF.

This clonotype showed up many times. The chain combines TRBV27 with TRBJ1-6, with 9 bases matching TRBD1. Germline trimming cut 6 bases from V and 8 bases from J; bases unmatched to any gene: 2. Germline-derived CDR1 and CDR2 are MNHEY and SMNVEV (reference sequence). The CDR3 spans 13 residues. The CDR3 reads CASSRDRDSPLHF. In DNA, the CDR3 is TGTGCCAGCAGCCGGGACAGGGATTCACCCCTCCACTTT.

Many counts were recorded for this clonotype. The genes are TRBV6-2 or TRBV6-3 and TRBJ1-1, with D unclear. The CDR3 covers 14 residues. Deletions cut 7 bases from V and 1 base from J, with 13 bases between. Germline V gene data show CDR1 as MNHEY and CDR2 as SVGEGT. CDR3 bases: TGTGCCAGCACCTACGGGATAGAGAACACTGAAGCTTTCTTT. Translating gives CASTYGIENTEAFF.

V and J are TRBV11-2 and TRBJ2-3, with a possible D match to TRBD1 (5 bases). V shed 5 bases and J shed 1 base, with 10 bases lying between them. Germline V CDR1 and CDR2: SGHAT, FQNNGV. This CDR3 is 14 amino acids long. The CDR3 coding sequence is TGTGCCAGCAGCCCCCGACAGTGCACAGATACGCAGTATTTT. It yields the protein CASSPRQCTDTQYF. Supplemented by reference TRBV11-2 and TRBJ2-3, the full variable domain reads EAGVAQSPRYKIIEKRQSVAFWCNPISGHATLYWYQQILGQGPKLLIQFQNNGVVDDSQLPKDRFSAERLKGVDSTLKIQPAKLEDSAVYLCASSPRQCTDTQYFGPGTRLTVL.

This clonotype came up many times. The V and J genes are TRBV4-1 and TRBJ1-5; D gene unclear. Per germline, CDR1 MGHRA and CDR2 YSYEKL. The CDR3 is 17 residues long. V was clipped by 0 bases and J by 1 base, with 13 bases between them. DNA for the CDR3: TGCGCCAGCAGCCAAGAGACGGGGAGTCGAAGCAATCAGCCCCAGCATTTT. This gives the protein CASSQETGSRSNQPQHF.

A note on this clonotype: Being one base from a much bigger clone, this may be a read error. V usage is TRBV5-1 and J usage is TRBJ2-3, with a tentative D call TRBD2 (7 bases). V was shortened by 1 base and J by 4 bases, with 19 bases between the two germline ends. Looked up from germline, CDR1 is SGHRS and CDR2 is YFSETQ. The CDR3 sequence is 17 residues long. The CDR3 reads CASSLRGATFSADTQYF. The CDR3 DNA follows: TGCGCCAGCAGCTTGCGGGGGGCTACCTTTAGCGCAGATACGCAGTATTTT.

The chain couples TRBV7-6 to TRBJ1-2; no clear D gene. Looked up from germline, CDR1 is SGHVS and CDR2 is FNYEAQ. CDR3 length: 16 amino acids. Trimming took 6 bases from V and 8 from J, leaving 25 bases between them. DNA of the CDR3: TGTGCCAGCAGTCCCCTCCCGTCCGAAGGGCTGTGGGGCTACACCTTC. It codes for CASSPLPSEGLWGYTF.

The chain employs TRBV10-3 and TRBJ2-7, with TRBD1 matching over 9 bases. The V segment lost 3 bases and the J segment 0 bases; nucleotides outside the gene matches: 9. The CDR3 length is 17 residues. Germline CDR1 is ENHRY and CDR2 is SYGVKD. CDR3 sequence: CAISDSSPGQGSYEQYF. As DNA, the CDR3 is TGTGCCATCAGTGACTCCTCTCCGGGACAGGGCTCCTACGAGCAGTACTTC.

The rearrangement links TRBV7-2 to TRBJ2-3; TRBD1 aligns across 9 bases. The junction had 6 bases not matched to a gene; V was cut back by 5 bases and J by 0 bases. Germline CDR1 reads SGHTA; CDR2 reads FQGNSA. The CDR3 is 16 amino acids. This CDR3 reads CASSGRGQGSTDTQYF. In DNA, the CDR3 is TGTGCCAGCAGCGGAAGGGGACAGGGAAGCACAGATACGCAGTATTTT.

This clonotype was found many times. The rearrangement uses TRBV4-2 and TRBJ1-2; unclear D gene. This CDR3 is built from 13 residues. Deletions cut 0 bases from V and 8 bases from J, with 10 bases between. Germline-derived CDR1 and CDR2 are LGHNA and YNFKEQ. CDR3 nucleotides: TGTGCCAGCAGCCAAGATTCATGGCAAGGCTACACCTTC. Residues: CASSQDSWQGYTF.

This clonotype appeared a few times. This sequence joins TRBV19 and TRBJ2-5, with a weak D call TRBD2 (7 bases). Trimming took 5 bases from V and 2 from J, leaving 15 bases between them. Germline assignment: CDR1 LNHDA and CDR2 SQIVND (reference sequence). This CDR3 has 15 amino acids. The CDR3 coding sequence is TGTGCCAGTAGTTACCAGGGGAGGGGACAAGAGACCCAGTACTTC. Translated: CASSYQGRGQETQYF.

This clonotype was observed a handful of times. A much larger clonotype is one base distant, so this may be a read error. This sequence joins TRBV6-4 and TRBJ1-1, with D possibly TRBD1 on 5 matching bases. The CDR3 is 15 amino acids. CDR1 is MRHNA and CDR2 is SNTAGT in the germline V gene. The chain's CDR3 is CVSSATFQGNTEAFF. Written as DNA, the CDR3 is TGTGTCAGCAGTGCGACCTTTCAGGGCAACACTGAAGCTTTCTTT.

The chain has TRBV7-2 and TRBJ2-7, with 8 positions matching TRBD2. Trimming removed 7 bases from V and 4 bases from J; junction bases left unmatched: 15. CDR3 size: 16 residues. Germline CDR1 reads SGHTA; CDR2 reads FQGNSA. The CDR3 nucleotides are TGTGCCAGCACCTCTTCACGGGGCGCGGGGGGTTACGAGCAGTACTTC. Its translation: CASTSSRGAGGYEQYF.